These T cell receptor beta chains were read from a single sample in a study of CD8 T cells in Susac syndrome. TCRdb redid the calling of the immunoSEQ multiplex PCR reads with MiXCR, one entry per CDR3 protein. The sample yields 210,000 or so distinct CDR3 sequences, approximately 94% seen once. The specimen was CD4+ T cells from PBMCs. These receptors came from a human donor with Susac syndrome. Each CDR3 is given with its conserved first and last residue. D genes are given only for firm matches. Clone size is stated in some rows and not others, as once, few, many or a class when expanded.

cdr3_nt cdr3_aa v_call clone_size d_call j_call
TGTGCCAGCAGCACTTTCAGACAGGCCCCCTACGAGCAGTACTTC CASSTFRQAPYEQYF TRBV5-8 - - TRBJ2-7
TGTGCCAGCAGGGGGTCAGGGCGGGAGCAGTACTTC CASRGSGREQYF TRBV6-5 - - TRBJ2-7
TGTGCCAGCAGCCCTCGGACGGATCTAGCCAAAAACATTCAGTACTTC CASSPRTDLAKNIQYF TRBV13 - - TRBJ2-4
TGTGCCAGCAGTCCCACGACATGGGCGGACACCGGGGAGCTGTTTTTT CASSPTTWADTGELFF TRBV25-1 - - TRBJ2-2
TGTGCCAGCAGTGAAGAACAGGACAATGAGCAGTTCTTC CASSEEQDNEQFF TRBV2 - - TRBJ2-1
TGCAGCGCCGCGCGGGGGGACTATGGCTACACCTTC CSAARGDYGYTF TRBV29-1 - - TRBJ1-2
TGTGCCAGTAGTAAAGGGGGCGCGGGCAATCAGCCCCAGCATTTT CASSKGGAGNQPQHF TRBV19 - TRBD1 TRBJ1-5
TGCAGTGCTAGTACCGGGACACCCAACACCGGGGAGCTGTTTTTT CSASTGTPNTGELFF TRBV20-1 - - TRBJ2-2
TGCGCCAGCAGCCAAGCTGACGCGCAGTATTTT CASSQADAQYF TRBV4-1 - - TRBJ2-3
TGTGCCACCAGCAGTTCAGGGGGGAACACTGAAGCTTTCTTT CATSSSGGNTEAFF TRBV15 - TRBD1 TRBJ1-1
TGTGCCAGCAGTTACCCCGGGACAGTCTTTGGCTACACCTTC CASSYPGTVFGYTF TRBV6-7 - TRBD1 TRBJ1-2
TGTGCCTGGAGTCGGACAGGGTCAGATACGCAGTATTTT CAWSRTGSDTQYF TRBV30 - TRBD1 TRBJ2-3
TGTGCCAGCAGCCAAGATCGGGGACTAGGAGTCACAGATACGCAGTATTTT CASSQDRGLGVTDTQYF TRBV3-1 - TRBD2 TRBJ2-3
TGTGCCAGCAGCCCCACAGGAAGCTCCTACAATGAGCAGTTCTTC CASSPTGSSYNEQFF TRBV6-6 - - TRBJ2-1
TGCAGTGCTAGTCGGTTCCGGGACTTTACCTACAATGAGCAGTTCTTC CSASRFRDFTYNEQFF TRBV20-1 once - TRBJ2-1
TGTGCCAGCAGCCAGGGAACATGGAGTGAGACCCAGTACTTC CASSQGTWSETQYF TRBV3-1 - - TRBJ2-5
TGCAGTGCTAGTAGCGGACAGGGGGCCAGAATCGGGGAGCTGTTTTTT CSASSGQGARIGELFF TRBV20-1 - TRBD1 TRBJ2-2
TGTGCCAGCAGCGTAGAGGTGGATAATTCACCCCTCCACTTT CASSVEVDNSPLHF TRBV9 - - TRBJ1-6
TGTGCCAGCAGTTACCGGACAGGCATGGGGCTCCAAGAGACCCAGTACTTC CASSYRTGMGLQETQYF TRBV6-5 - TRBD1 TRBJ2-5
TGTGCCATCAGAGGACAGGGGGGCGAGCAGTACTTC CAIRGQGGEQYF TRBV10-3 - TRBD1 TRBJ2-7
TGTGCCAGCAGCGTAGACCATAGCGGAGTGTACAATGAGCAGTTCTTC CASSVDHSGVYNEQFF TRBV9 - - TRBJ2-1
TGTGCCAGCAGTGATAGCGGGAGCTTCCAAGAGACCCAGTACTTC CASSDSGSFQETQYF TRBV9 - TRBD2 TRBJ2-5
TGTGCCATCAGTGGTCGGGCGGACAGGGGAGCCTACGAGCAGTACTTC CAISGRADRGAYEQYF TRBV10-3 - TRBD1 TRBJ2-7
TGCAGTGCTAGTCCAGATACGACTAACTATGGCTACACCTTC CSASPDTTNYGYTF TRBV20-1 - - TRBJ1-2
TGTGCCATCAGCCTCCTGACAGGGGACACCGGGGAGCTGTTTTTT CAISLLTGDTGELFF TRBV10-3 - TRBD1 TRBJ2-2
TGTGCCAGTAGTTTAAGACAGGGGCGCAATCAGCCCCAGCATTTT CASSLRQGRNQPQHF TRBV19 once TRBD1 TRBJ1-5
TGTGCCAGCAGCAACCAACCGCCGACTAGCGGGGGGGCAGGGGAGACCCAGTACTTC CASSNQPPTSGGAGETQYF TRBV7-2 - TRBD2 TRBJ2-5
TGTGCCAGCAGTTCACAGACCGGGGCCCACGAGCAGTACTTC CASSSQTGAHEQYF TRBV12-3/TRBV12-4 - - TRBJ2-7
TGTGCCAGCAGCTTGAGGGGCTCCAATCAGCCCCAGCATTTT CASSLRGSNQPQHF TRBV7-2 - - TRBJ1-5
TGTGCCAGCAGTTACGTGACTAGCGGGACTAGCACAGATACGCAGTATTTT CASSYVTSGTSTDTQYF TRBV6-2/TRBV6-3 - TRBD2 TRBJ2-3
TGTGCCAGCAGGGGCCTCCGGGACAGGGGAGAGACCCAGTACTTC CASRGLRDRGETQYF TRBV5-4 - TRBD1 TRBJ2-5
TGTGCCAGCAGCTCACACTCAGGGGGTCGGGTGAACACTGAAGCTTTCTTT CASSSHSGGRVNTEAFF TRBV7-9 - TRBD1 TRBJ1-1
TGCGCCAGCAGTCCTGTGGGCAGCCTGGGAGGGGGAGGGGAGCTGTTTTTT CASSPVGSLGGGGELFF TRBV4-3 - - TRBJ2-2
TGTGCCAGCAGTTTGGTACAGGGAGGGACCTACGAGCAGTACTTC CASSLVQGGTYEQYF TRBV27 - - TRBJ2-7
TGTGCCAGCAGTTATTTTCAGGGGCACCACAATGAGCAGTTCTTC CASSYFQGHHNEQFF TRBV6-5 - - TRBJ2-1
TGTGCCAGCAGCCCGGGGACACCAACCTACGAGCAGTACTTC CASSPGTPTYEQYF TRBV16 - - TRBJ2-7
TGTGCCAGCACCCTGACAGGGAAGAACACTGAAGCTTTCTTT CASTLTGKNTEAFF TRBV12-3/TRBV12-4 - TRBD1 TRBJ1-1
TGTGCCAGTAGTATCGACAGGGGGGTTGAAGCTTTCTTT CASSIDRGVEAFF TRBV19 - TRBD1 TRBJ1-1
TGTGCCAGCAGCGACGGAAACAATCAGCCCCAGCATTTT CASSDGNNQPQHF TRBV7-9 - - TRBJ1-5
TGTGCCTGGGGGGACAGGGGGGCCTACGAGCAGTACTTC CAWGDRGAYEQYF TRBV30 - TRBD1 TRBJ2-7
TGTGCCAGCAGCCAGGACAGGGATTATTCACCCCTCCACTTT CASSQDRDYSPLHF TRBV11-2 - TRBD1 TRBJ1-6
TGCAGCGCCCGTGGCGGGGGGACCTACAATGAGCAGTTCTTC CSARGGGTYNEQFF TRBV29-1 - TRBD2 TRBJ2-1
TGCAGCGTTGGACATATGCAAACTAATGAAAAACTGTTTTTT CSVGHMQTNEKLFF TRBV29-1 - - TRBJ1-4
TGCAGCGTTGAGGTACCGACAATTGGGGGTCGATGGGGGGAGCCCCCCCAAGAGACCCAGTACTTC CSVEVPTIGGRWGEPPQETQYF TRBV29-1 - - TRBJ2-5
TGCAGTGCTCGGCCGGGTTTCTCCTACGAGCAGTACTTC CSARPGFSYEQYF TRBV20-1 - - TRBJ2-7
TGCAGTGCCCCACAGGGGGGGAGGGACACTGAAGCTTTCTTT CSAPQGGRDTEAFF TRBV20-1 - TRBD1 TRBJ1-1
TGTGCCAGCAGTGCAGGGACTAGTGCCCGCGAGACCCAGTACTTC CASSAGTSARETQYF TRBV6-1 - TRBD2 TRBJ2-5
TGTGCCAGCAGCCAAACCGACAGGGGTCAAGAGACCCAGTACTTC CASSQTDRGQETQYF TRBV12-3/TRBV12-4 - TRBD1 TRBJ2-5